The clone carrying this TCR beta chain has ten or more counts. Antigen: not known. The junction shows a germline mismatch at one end, possibly a read error. This sample was included in a study of T-cell reconstitution after alpha-beta-depleted transplantation in children. Study results and limitations: At the one-year point after transplant, T-cell counts and TCRbeta diversity were found to come mostly from T cells that had been newly produced.

Germline lookup yields CDR1 SGHRS and CDR2 YFSETQ. This CDR3 has 13 residues. Construction of the TCRbeta library involved unique molecular identifiers. MiXCR was run by TCRdb on the PCR reads, yielding one entry per CDR3 protein. Among about 210,000 distinct CDR3 sequences listed, approximately 17% were seen once. Material: PBMCs, mostly from graft donor cells, obtained 360 days after TCRalphabeta/CD19-depleted stem cell transplant. The origin of this receptor is a male patient between 2 and 15 years old who had a stem cell transplant for acute lymphoblastic leukemia, so the T cells may come from the graft donor. The V and J genes are TRBV5-1 and TRBJ2-5; D ambiguous. The CDR3 sequence: CASSFGEQETQYF. In nucleotides, the CDR3 is TGTGCCAGCAGCTTTGGAGAGCAAGAGACCCAGTACTTC. The full variable domain, its missing parts supplied by reference TRBV5-1 and TRBJ2-5, is KAGVTQTPRYLIKTRGQQVTLSCSPISGHRSVSWYQQTPGQGLQFLFEYFSETQRNKGNFPGRFSGRQFSNSRSEMNVSTLELGDSALYLCASSFGEQETQYFGPGTRLLVL.